The 21 T cell receptor beta chains below come from one sample, sequenced in a study of blood T cell repertoires in COVID-19. TCRdb keeps only in-frame clones here, not all; method: immunoSEQ multiplex PCR. The repertoire has about 270,000 clones, 91% of them found once; the top ten carry approximately 3%. Specimen: PBMCs or T cells enriched from blood (not recorded which). The receptors were sampled from a man in his forties or fifties who had been exposed to COVID-19.

V is TRBV18 and J is TRBJ2-1; D might be TRBD2 (5 bases). V was trimmed by 2 bases and J by 10 bases, leaving 12 bases between them. The CDR3 covers 13 residues. Germline V gene sequence: CDR1 KGHSH, CDR2 LQKENI. CDR3 nucleotide sequence: TGTGCCAGCTCACCAAGAACAGCGGACGAGCAGTTCTTC. Translated, it gives CASSPRTADEQFF.

J is TRBJ2-7 and V is TRBV18; D gene unclear. This CDR3 contains 15 residues. The V gene lost 1 base and the J gene lost 2 bases, with 12 bases spanning the gap. CDR1 is KGHSH and CDR2 is LQKENI in the germline V gene. The CDR3 DNA follows: TGTGCCAGCTCACCACAGTACGGTGAGGCCTACGAGCAGTACTTC. Protein product: CASSPQYGEAYEQYF.

V is TRBV10-3 and J is TRBJ2-3; 11 nucleotides agree with TRBD1. V gave up 6 bases and J gave up 10 bases; unmatched junction bases: 3. CDR1 is ENHRY, CDR2 SYGVKD, per germline. The CDR3 has 12 residues. The CDR3 here is CAIRDRGQAQYF. As DNA, the CDR3 is TGTGCCATCAGGGACAGGGGGCAGGCGCAGTATTTT.

The CDR3 DNA reads TGTGCCAGCAGTTTATCCCCCCTCTCCTACGAGCAGTACTTC. Protein sequence: CASSLSPLSYEQYF. V is TRBV27 and J is TRBJ2-7; no clear D gene. Trimming removed 0 bases from V and 0 bases from J, with 6 bases in between. Per the germline V gene, CDR1 is MNHEY and CDR2 is SMNVEV (reference sequence). The CDR3 extends over 14 amino acids.

This clone was detected once. This chain joins TRBV6-5 and TRBJ2-1; TRBD2 matches 11 bases. Germline V gene data show CDR1 as MNHEY and CDR2 as SVGAGI. The trim removed 6 bases at V and 3 bases at J, leaving 4 bases unmatched. The CDR3 is 15 amino acids. The CDR3 nucleotides read TGTGCCAGCAGCAGAACTAGCGGGAGCTACAATGAGCAGTTCTTC. Its protein is CASSRTSGSYNEQFF.

This clone was picked up one time. CDR3 nucleotides: TGTGCCAGCAGTGTTGGAGACGGTAACACTGAAGCTTTCTTT. Amino acids: CASSVGDGNTEAFF. The chain is built from TRBV2 and TRBJ1-1, with D uncertain. CDR3 length: 14 residues. Trimming cost V 4 bases and J 2 bases, with 11 bases left between them. Germline CDR1 reads SNHLY; CDR2 reads FYNNEI.

In nucleotides, the CDR3 is TGTGCCAGCCAAGCGGGAGGGGTAAACACCGGGGAGCTGTTTTTT. Its translation: CASQAGGVNTGELFF. The rearrangement joins TRBV9 to TRBJ2-2; 10 nucleotides line up with TRBD2. This CDR3 is built from 15 residues. CDR1 and CDR2 from the germline V gene are SGDLS and YYNGEE. The trim removed 7 bases at V and 2 bases at J, leaving 5 bases unmatched.

The chain employs TRBV2 and TRBJ1-4; TRBD1 aligns across 8 bases. The germline V gene has CDR1 SNHLY and CDR2 FYNNEI. V lost 3 bases to trimming and J lost 8 bases; unmatched junction nucleotides: 2. The CDR3 has 13 residues. The CDR3: CASSDRGLEKLFF. CDR3 coding DNA: TGTGCCAGCAGTGACAGGGGGCTGGAAAAACTGTTTTTT.

This chain connects TRBV5-6 to TRBJ2-6; D remains unclear. The CDR3 is 14 residues long. Germline loops: CDR1 SGHDT, CDR2 YYEEEE. With 0 bases removed from V and 3 bases from J, the gap between germline ends came to 4 bases. CDR3 region: CASSLGNGANVLTF. The CDR3 DNA reads TGTGCCAGCAGCTTGGGTAATGGGGCCAACGTCCTGACTTTC.

Here the CDR3 reads CASSDSAVEYEQYF. In DNA, the CDR3 is TGTGCCAGCTCGGACAGTGCCGTGGAGTACGAGCAGTACTTC. The chain employs TRBV7-9 and TRBJ2-7, with a weak D call TRBD1 (6 bases). Looked up from germline, CDR1 is SEHNR and CDR2 is FQNEAQ (reference sequence). The CDR3 runs 14 residues. Trimming removed 8 bases from V and 4 bases from J, with 18 bases in between.

This clone came up a few times. The rearrangement uses TRBV29-1 and TRBJ1-1, with 7 bases aligning to TRBD1. The CDR3 is made up of 15 amino acids. The junction had 13 bases not matched to a gene; V was cut back by 3 bases and J by 6 bases. CDR1 and CDR2 (germline): SQVTM, ANQGSEA. DNA of the CDR3: TGCAGCGTTGACGATGGGACAGTGACTTGGGCTGAAGCTTTCTTT. It specifies CSVDDGTVTWAEAFF.

The V gene is TRBV11-2, the J gene TRBJ2-1; D unclear. The CDR3 loop spans 13 amino acids. Germline V CDR1 and CDR2: SGHAT, FQNNGV. V lost 0 bases to trimming and J lost 5 bases, with 5 bases between them. The CDR3 sequence is CASSLDQNNEQFF. The CDR3 nucleotides read TGTGCCAGCAGCTTAGACCAAAACAATGAGCAGTTCTTC.

The chain joins TRBV9 to TRBJ2-3; TRBD1 might be the D (6 bases). Deletions cut 3 bases from V and 3 bases from J, with 14 bases between. Germline CDR1 is SGDLS and CDR2 is YYNGEE. The CDR3 sequence is 15 residues long. This CDR3 reads CASSGDGTTTDTQYF. The CDR3, as DNA: TGTGCCAGCAGCGGAGACGGGACAACTACAGATACGCAGTATTTT.

The chain uses TRBV30 and TRBJ2-3, with D maybe TRBD2 (6 bases). This CDR3 is built from 15 residues. In germline, CDR1 is GTSNPN, CDR2 SVGIG (reference sequence). V was trimmed by 5 bases and J by 1 base, leaving 16 bases between them. CDR3 region: CAWLYGTSGTDTQYF. In nucleotides, the CDR3 is TGTGCCTGGCTTTACGGGACTTCTGGCACAGATACGCAGTATTTT.

This clone has just one count. The rearrangement links TRBV13 to TRBJ2-3, with D perhaps matching TRBD2 (6 bases). There are 15 residues in the CDR3. Germline CDR1 and CDR2: PRHDT and FYEKMQ (reference sequence). The V gene lost 5 bases and the J gene lost 0 bases, with 12 bases spanning the gap. Written as DNA, the CDR3 is TGTGCCAGCAGCCCTTCTAGCGATAGCACAGATACGCAGTATTTT. Its translation is CASSPSSDSTDTQYF.

The rearrangement uses TRBV7-3 and TRBJ2-2, with 8 nucleotides matching TRBD1. This CDR3 contains 14 residues. Per germline, CDR1 SGHTA and CDR2 FQGTGA. V shed 4 bases and J 6 bases; nucleotides not matched to a gene: 4. For the CDR3, the DNA is TGTGCCAGCAGCTATGGACAGGGAGCCGGGGAGCTGTTTTTT. This gives the protein CASSYGQGAGELFF.

This sequence joins TRBV11-3 and TRBJ2-2; the D gene is possibly TRBD1 (6 bases). The CDR3 sequence is 17 residues long. Trimming took 1 base from V and 1 from J, leaving 13 bases between them. CDR1 is SGHNT and CDR2 is YENEEA in the germline V gene. The CDR3, as DNA: TGTGCCAGCAGCTTAGTTGCTTTACAGGGGAACACCGGGGAGCTGTTTTTT. The encoded protein is CASSLVALQGNTGELFF.

The V call is TRBV19, the J call TRBJ1-3; 9 nucleotides line up with TRBD1. This CDR3 spans 16 amino acids. Germline CDR1 is LNHDA and CDR2 is SQIVND (reference sequence). V dropped 6 bases and J dropped 8; count of bases not matched to a gene: 14. The chain's CDR3 is CASRSLLTGGADTIYF. CDR3 nucleotides: TGTGCCAGTAGATCCTTACTCACAGGGGGCGCCGACACCATATATTTT. Full variable domain (remainder filled in from reference TRBV19 and TRBJ1-3): DGGITQSPKYLFRKEGQNVTLSCEQNLNHDAMYWYRQDPGQGLRLIYYSQIVNDFQKGDIAEGYSVSREKKESFPLTVTSAQKNPTAFYLCASRSLLTGGADTIYFGEGSWLTVV.

The chain is built from TRBV5-1 and TRBJ2-5; D call uncertain. The CDR3 totals 14 residues. Trimming took 3 bases from V and 4 from J, leaving 13 bases between them. Germline-derived CDR1 and CDR2 are SGHRS and YFSETQ. The CDR3 loop reads CASSSSAASETQYF. CDR3 DNA sequence: TGCGCCAGCAGCTCCTCGGCGGCTTCAGAGACCCAGTACTTC.

This clone was seen only once. The chain has TRBV11-2 and TRBJ2-2, with 10 bases lining up with TRBD2. Germline V gene lookup returns CDR1 SGHAT and CDR2 FQNNGV. The CDR3 runs to 15 residues. V shed 2 bases, J shed 5 bases, and the junction held 2 bases outside the gene matches. The CDR3 sequence: CASSLLAGVTGELFF. The CDR3 DNA reads TGTGCCAGCAGCTTACTAGCGGGAGTGACCGGGGAGCTGTTTTTT.

The chain combines TRBV5-1 with TRBJ2-7; 7 nucleotides line up with TRBD2. The CDR3 runs to 14 residues. Trimming removed 3 bases from V and 1 base from J; junction bases left unmatched: 4. Germline lookup yields CDR1 SGHRS and CDR2 YFSETQ. CDR3 sequence: CASSSGGSSYEQYF. Written as DNA, the CDR3 is TGCGCCAGCAGCTCCGGGGGGTCGTCCTACGAGCAGTACTTC.